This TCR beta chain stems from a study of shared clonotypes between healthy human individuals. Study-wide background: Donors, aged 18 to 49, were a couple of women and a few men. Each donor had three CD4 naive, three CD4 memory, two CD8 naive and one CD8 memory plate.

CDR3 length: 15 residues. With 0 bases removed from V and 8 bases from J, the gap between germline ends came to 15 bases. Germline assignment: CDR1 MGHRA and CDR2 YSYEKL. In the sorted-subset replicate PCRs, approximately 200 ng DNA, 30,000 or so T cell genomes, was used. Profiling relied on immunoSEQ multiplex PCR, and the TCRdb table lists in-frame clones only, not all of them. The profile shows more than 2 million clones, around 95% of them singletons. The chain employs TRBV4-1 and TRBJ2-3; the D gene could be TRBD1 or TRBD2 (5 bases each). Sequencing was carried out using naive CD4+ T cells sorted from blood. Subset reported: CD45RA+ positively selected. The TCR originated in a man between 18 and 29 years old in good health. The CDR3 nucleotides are TGCGCCAGCAGCCAAGAGGGGCTAGCATCAGGTACGCAGTATTTT. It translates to CASSQEGLASGTQYF.